The present T cell receptor beta chain was sequenced within a study of CD8+ T cells in alopecia areata. The study, taken as a whole, reports: TCR sharing across patients was less clear than in mice, possibly HLA-related.

The CDR3 consists of 16 residues. With V trimmed by 4 bases and J by 4 bases, 10 bases remained unmatched. From germline, CDR1 is MNHEY and CDR2 SMNVEV (reference sequence). cDNA serving as the sequencing template came from extracted, reverse transcribed RNA. Sequencing was performed with immunoSEQ multiplex PCR; in TCRdb, only in-frame clones are kept and a portion is missing. The sample contains fewer than 200,000 clones, about 72% of which appear only once. A note on this clone: No antigen is known for it.

Sequencing was performed on CD8+ T cells sorted from blood, taken at week 0. This receptor was taken from a human donor with alopecia areata. The J gene is TRBJ1-5, the V gene TRBV27; 7 bases are a match to TRBD1. CDR3 residues: CASSSRQGAINQPQHF. The CDR3 DNA sequence: TGTGCCAGCAGTTCTAGACAGGGCGCGATTAATCAGCCCCAGCATTTT.